These 8 T cell receptor beta chains came from one sample sequenced in a study of Graves' ophthalmopathy and Graves' hyperthyroidism. RNA served as the template for amplifying TCR beta CDR3 regions. HTBI primers primed a first-round RT-PCR, and a second-round multiplex PCR followed. TCRdb ran MiXCR on the multiplex PCR reads and lists one entry per CDR3 protein. The sample shows 650,000 to 800,000 distinct CDR3 sequences, over 40% of them seen only once. Source material: peripheral blood. The receptor source for this set is an adult man with Graves' ophthalmopathy.

A word on this clonotype: The conserved closing phenylalanine or tryptophan is absent in this CDR3, likely reflecting a read error. The CDR3 region has the DNA TGTGCCACCAGACAAGGGGAAGGTTCACCCCTCCACCTT. Translation gives CATRQGEGSPLHL. This chain joins TRBV19 and TRBJ1-6, with a possible D match to TRBD1 (5 bases). Per germline, CDR1 LNHDA and CDR2 SQIVND (reference sequence). V was cut by 10 bases and J by 9 bases, with 16 bases left in between. The CDR3 totals 13 residues.

This clonotype occurred a few times. The chain uses TRBV5-6 and TRBJ2-5, with 8 bases matching TRBD2. Germline CDR1 is SGHDT and CDR2 is YYEEEE. The CDR3 totals 15 residues. Unmatched junction bases numbered 10, after V lost 5 bases and J lost 4 bases. CDR3: CASRGPGLVTETQYF. CDR3 coding DNA: TGTGCCAGCAGGGGACCGGGACTAGTAACAGAGACCCAGTACTTC.

Turning to this clonotype: An end of the junction does not agree with germline; a read error may underlie this. The J gene is TRBJ1-1, the V gene TRBV2, with a possible D match to TRBD1 (6 bases). In germline, CDR1 is SNHLY, CDR2 FYNNEI. The CDR3 covers 12 residues. CDR3 nucleotides: TGCGCCAGAGGACAGCCGAACACTGAAGCTTTCTTT. Its protein is CARGQPNTEAFF. Drawing the rest from reference TRBV2 and TRBJ1-1, the complete variable domain is EPEVTQTPSHQVTQMGQEVILRCVPISNHLYFYWYRQILGQKVEFLVSFYNNEISEKSEIFDDQFSVERPDGSNFTLKIRSTKLEDSAMYFCARGQPNTEAFFGQGTRLTVV.

The V gene is TRBV5-1, the J gene TRBJ2-3; 7 positions agree with TRBD2. Losses at the gene ends were 4 bases for V and 0 bases for J; bases not matched to a gene: 2. Germline CDR1 SGHRS, CDR2 YFSETQ. CDR3 length equals 14 residues. DNA of the CDR3: TGCGCCAGCAGCGGGACTACTAGCACAGATACGCAGTATTTT. Its protein is CASSGTTSTDTQYF.

There are a few counts of this clonotype. The CDR3 end shows no conserved phenylalanine or tryptophan, and so a read error is likely. No DNA is shown, since the ends of the CDR3 on it are uncertain; the CDR3 is the one TCRdb lists. CDR3: CSVDGLAG. The genes are TRBV29-1 and TRBJ2-5; TRBD2, the table's D call, was not compared with the DNA. The CDR3 contains 8 residues when both ends are counted. Per germline, CDR1 SQVTM and CDR2 ANQGSEA.

This clonotype was seen at least ten times. This chain joins TRBV7-9 and TRBJ1-1, with D perhaps TRBD1 (5 bases). The V end lost 1 base, the J end lost 5 bases, and 11 bases lay between the germline ends. Germline CDR1 reads SEHNR; CDR2 reads FQNEAQ (reference sequence). The CDR3 is 14 residues long. The CDR3 DNA reads as TGTGCCAGCAGCTTAGACGGGGGGGGAACTGAAGCTTTCTTT. This gives the protein CASSLDGGGTEAFF.

This chain joins TRBV10-3 and TRBJ1-6; D remains ambiguous. The CDR3 contains 14 residues. Germline V lookup: CDR1 ENHRY, CDR2 SYGVKD. Trimming left V 10 bases short and J 5 bases short, with 15 bases between. The CDR3 spells CATLAGADNSPLHF. The CDR3 DNA sequence: TGTGCCACCTTGGCGGGAGCGGATAATTCACCCCTCCACTTT.

The rearrangement links TRBV5-1 to TRBJ2-2; no firm D call. There are 13 residues in the CDR3. V lost 4 bases, J lost 6 bases, and 10 bases lay in between. Looked up from germline, CDR1 is SGHRS and CDR2 is YFSETQ. CDR3 DNA: TGCGCCAGCAGCGGCGCGTTTCCCGGGGAGCTGTTTTTT. It encodes CASSGAFPGELFF.